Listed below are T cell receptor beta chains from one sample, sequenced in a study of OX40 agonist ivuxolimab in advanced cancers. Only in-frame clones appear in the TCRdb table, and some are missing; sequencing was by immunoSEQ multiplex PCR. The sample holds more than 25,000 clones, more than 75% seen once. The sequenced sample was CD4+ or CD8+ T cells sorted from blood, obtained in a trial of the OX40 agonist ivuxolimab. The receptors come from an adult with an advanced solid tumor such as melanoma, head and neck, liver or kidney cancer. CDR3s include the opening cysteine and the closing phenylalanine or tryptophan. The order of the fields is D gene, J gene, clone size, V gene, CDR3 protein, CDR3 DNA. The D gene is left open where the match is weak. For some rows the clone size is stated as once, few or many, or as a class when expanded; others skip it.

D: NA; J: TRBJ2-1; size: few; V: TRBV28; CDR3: CASSFGGQEQFF; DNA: TGTGCCAGCAGTTTTGGCGGACAAGAGCAGTTCTTC
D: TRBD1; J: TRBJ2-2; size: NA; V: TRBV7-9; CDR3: CASSTPGTGVPGELFF; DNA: TGTGCCAGCAGCACCCCCGGGACAGGGGTTCCCGGGGAGCTGTTTTTT
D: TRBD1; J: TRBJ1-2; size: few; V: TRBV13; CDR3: CASSSYRGQANYGYTF; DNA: TGTGCCAGCAGCTCTTACAGGGGCCAAGCTAACTATGGCTACACCTTC
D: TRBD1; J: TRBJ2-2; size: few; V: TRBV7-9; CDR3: CASSLAWGQGAMDTGELFF; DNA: TGTGCCAGCAGCTTAGCATGGGGACAGGGGGCTATGGACACCGGGGAGCTGTTTTTT
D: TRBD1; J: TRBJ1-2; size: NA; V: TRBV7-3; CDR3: CASSLNHVVVTGGADYGYTF; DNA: TGTGCCAGCAGCTTAAACCATGTCGTCGTGACAGGGGGCGCCGACTATGGCTACACCTTC
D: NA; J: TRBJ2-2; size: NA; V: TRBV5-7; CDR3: CASSLSHDTYTGELFF; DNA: TGTGCCAGCAGCTTGTCACACGACACTTACACCGGGGAGCTGTTTTTT
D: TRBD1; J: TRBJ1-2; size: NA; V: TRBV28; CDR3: CATGDRHIVYGYTF; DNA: TGTGCCACAGGGGACAGGCACATCGTCTATGGCTACACCTTC
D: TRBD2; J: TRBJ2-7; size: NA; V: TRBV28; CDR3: CASSSVAGVFHEQYF; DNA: TGTGCCAGCAGTTCCGTAGCGGGAGTCTTTCACGAGCAGTACTTC
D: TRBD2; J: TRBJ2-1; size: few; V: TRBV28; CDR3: CASSTSAGTSGMDEQFF; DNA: TGTGCCAGCAGCACATCTGCCGGGACTAGCGGGATGGATGAGCAGTTCTTC
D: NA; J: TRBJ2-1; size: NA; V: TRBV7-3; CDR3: CASTMSGYNEQFF; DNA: TGTGCCAGCACCATGAGCGGATACAATGAGCAGTTCTTC
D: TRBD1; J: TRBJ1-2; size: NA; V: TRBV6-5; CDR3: CASSYSGQADGYTF; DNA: TGTGCCAGCAGTTACTCGGGACAGGCGGATGGCTACACCTTC
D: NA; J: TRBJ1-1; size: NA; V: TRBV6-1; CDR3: CASSEGVEGTEAFF; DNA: TGTGCCAGCAGTGAAGGAGTTGAGGGCACTGAAGCTTTCTTT
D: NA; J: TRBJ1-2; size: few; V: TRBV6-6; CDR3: CASSFPGTYGYTF; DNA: TGTGCCAGCAGTTTCCCGGGAACCTATGGCTACACCTTC
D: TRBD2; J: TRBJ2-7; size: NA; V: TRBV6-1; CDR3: CASSLQTSAVYEQYF; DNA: TGTGCCAGCAGCCTTCAGACTAGCGCCGTCTACGAGCAGTACTTC
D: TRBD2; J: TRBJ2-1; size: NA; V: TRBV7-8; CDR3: CASSFFGTSAYNEQFF; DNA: TGTGCCAGCAGCTTTTTTGGGACTAGCGCATACAATGAGCAGTTCTTC
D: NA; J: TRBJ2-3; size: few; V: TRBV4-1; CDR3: CASSQVDDTQYF; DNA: TGCGCCAGCAGCCAAGTCGACGATACGCAGTATTTT
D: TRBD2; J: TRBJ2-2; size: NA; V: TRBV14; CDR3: CASSQTGLARGGELFF; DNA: TGTGCCAGCAGCCAGACGGGACTAGCGAGAGGCGGGGAGCTGTTTTTT
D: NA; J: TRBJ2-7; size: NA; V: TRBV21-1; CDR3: CASSTRGSVTIYEQYF; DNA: TGTGCCAGCAGCACACGGGGCTCAGTGACTATCTACGAGCAGTACTTC
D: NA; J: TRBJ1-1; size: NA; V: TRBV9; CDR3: CASSVGSGAEAFF; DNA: TGTGCCAGCAGCGTAGGAAGTGGGGCTGAAGCTTTCTTT
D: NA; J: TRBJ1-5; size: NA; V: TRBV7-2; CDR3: CASSWGTGSNQPQHF; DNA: TGTGCCAGCAGCTGGGGGACGGGGAGCAATCAGCCCCAGCATTTT
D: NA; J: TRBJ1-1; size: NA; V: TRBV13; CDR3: CASSLPRDGNTEAFF; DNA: TGTGCCAGCAGCTTACCCAGGGACGGCAACACTGAAGCTTTCTTT
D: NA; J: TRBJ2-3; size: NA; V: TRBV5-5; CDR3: CASSLARQRSTDTQYF; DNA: TGTGCCAGCAGCTTGGCCAGGCAACGAAGCACAGATACGCAGTATTTT
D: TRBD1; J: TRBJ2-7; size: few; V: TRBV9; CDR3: CASSTGTGDYEQYF; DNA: TGTGCCAGCAGCACCGGGACAGGGGACTACGAGCAGTACTTC
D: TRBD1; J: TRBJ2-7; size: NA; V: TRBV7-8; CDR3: CASSRRQGAYEQYF; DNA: TGTGCCAGCAGCCGTAGACAGGGGGCCTACGAGCAGTACTTC
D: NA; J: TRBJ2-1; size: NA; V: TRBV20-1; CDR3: CSASWGLEQFF; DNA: TGCAGTGCTTCGTGGGGACTTGAGCAGTTCTTC
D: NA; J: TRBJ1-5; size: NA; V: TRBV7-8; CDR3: CASSLASADYSNQPQHF; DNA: TGTGCCAGCAGCCTAGCATCCGCGGACTATAGCAATCAGCCCCAGCATTTT
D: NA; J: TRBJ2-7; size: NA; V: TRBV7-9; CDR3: CASSSSEHRYEQYF; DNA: TGTGCCAGCAGCTCCTCTGAACACCGCTACGAGCAGTACTTC
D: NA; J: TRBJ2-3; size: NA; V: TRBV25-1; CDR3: CASSERGTENTDTQYF; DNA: TGTGCCAGCAGTGAACGGGGGACAGAAAACACAGATACGCAGTATTTT
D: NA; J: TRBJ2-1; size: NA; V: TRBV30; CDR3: CAWSGDGAGTGSEQFF; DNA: TGTGCCTGGAGTGGGGATGGGGCGGGAACCGGGAGTGAGCAGTTCTTC
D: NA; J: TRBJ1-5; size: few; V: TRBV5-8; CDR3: CASSLAEQEYSNQPQHF; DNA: TGTGCCAGCAGCTTGGCCGAGCAGGAATATAGCAATCAGCCCCAGCATTTT
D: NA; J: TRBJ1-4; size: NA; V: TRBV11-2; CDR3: CASSLGRQTNEKLFF; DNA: TGTGCCAGCAGCTTAGGAAGACAAACAAATGAAAAACTGTTTTTT
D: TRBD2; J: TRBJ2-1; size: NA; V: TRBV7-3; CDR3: CASSPIGLAGGNNEQFF; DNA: TGTGCCAGCAGCCCTATCGGACTAGCGGGAGGAAACAATGAGCAGTTCTTC
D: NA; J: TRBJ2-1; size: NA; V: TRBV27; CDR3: CASSFGGHNEQFF; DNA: TGTGCCAGCAGTTTTGGTGGACACAATGAGCAGTTCTTC
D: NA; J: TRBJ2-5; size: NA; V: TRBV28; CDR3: CASRDSAKNQETQYF; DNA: TGTGCCAGCAGGGACAGCGCGAAAAACCAAGAGACCCAGTACTTC
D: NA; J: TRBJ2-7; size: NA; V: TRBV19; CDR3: CASSVFGGGYEQYF; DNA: TGTGCCAGTAGTGTCTTTGGGGGCGGCTACGAGCAGTACTTC
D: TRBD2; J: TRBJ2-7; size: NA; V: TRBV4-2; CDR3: CASSQASGTSSYEQYF; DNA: TGTGCCAGCAGCCAGGCCTCCGGGACTAGCAGTTACGAGCAGTACTTC
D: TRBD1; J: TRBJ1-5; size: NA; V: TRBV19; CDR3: CASSWTPDRGSNQPQHF; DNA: TGTGCCAGTAGTTGGACCCCTGACAGGGGAAGCAATCAGCCCCAGCATTTT
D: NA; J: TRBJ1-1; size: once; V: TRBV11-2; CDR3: CASSYLTIFNTEAFF; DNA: TGTGCCAGCAGCTACTTAACAATATTCAACACTGAAGCTTTCTTT
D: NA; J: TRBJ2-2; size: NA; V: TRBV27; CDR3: CASSRRDSLTGELFF; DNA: TGTGCCAGCAGTCGGAGGGACAGCCTCACCGGGGAGCTGTTTTTT
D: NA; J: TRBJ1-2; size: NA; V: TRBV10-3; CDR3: CAIRSGTGVLYGYTF; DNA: TGTGCCATCAGGTCCGGGACGGGGGTTCTCTATGGCTACACCTTC
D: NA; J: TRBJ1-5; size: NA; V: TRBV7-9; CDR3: CASSLYQQPQHF; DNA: TGTGCCAGCAGCTTATACCAACAGCCCCAGCATTTT
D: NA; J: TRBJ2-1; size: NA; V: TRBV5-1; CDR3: CASSPLGASEQFF; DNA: TGCGCCAGCAGCCCCTTGGGAGCGTCTGAGCAGTTCTTC
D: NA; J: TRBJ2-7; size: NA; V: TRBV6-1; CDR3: CASSEWETGLYEQYF; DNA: TGTGCCAGCAGTGAGTGGGAGACGGGATTATACGAGCAGTACTTC
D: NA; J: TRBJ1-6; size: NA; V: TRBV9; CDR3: CASSDRGSSYNSPLHF; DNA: TGTGCCAGCAGCGATCGAGGGAGCTCCTATAATTCACCCCTCCACTTT
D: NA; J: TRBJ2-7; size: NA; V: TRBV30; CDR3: CAWSFGSGAYEQYF; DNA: TGTGCCTGGAGTTTTGGTTCGGGGGCCTACGAGCAGTACTTC
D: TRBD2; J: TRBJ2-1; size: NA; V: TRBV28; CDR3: CASSLLAGGPYEQFF; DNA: TGTGCCAGCAGTTTGCTAGCGGGAGGGCCGTATGAGCAGTTCTTC
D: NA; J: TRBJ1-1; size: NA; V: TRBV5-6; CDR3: CASSPGDTEAFF; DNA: TGTGCCAGCAGCCCAGGAGACACTGAAGCTTTCTTT
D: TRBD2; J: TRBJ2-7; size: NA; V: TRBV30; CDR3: CACTPESSGAYEQYF; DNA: TGTGCCTGTACCCCGGAGAGTAGCGGGGCCTACGAGCAGTACTTC
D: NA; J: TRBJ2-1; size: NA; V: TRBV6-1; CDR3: CASSRLYNEQFF; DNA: TGTGCCAGCAGTCGGCTTTACAATGAGCAGTTCTTC
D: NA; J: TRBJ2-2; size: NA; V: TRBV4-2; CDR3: CASSQDSVIGFGELFF; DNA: TGTGCCAGCAGCCAAGATTCGGTGATCGGTTTTGGGGAGCTGTTTTTT
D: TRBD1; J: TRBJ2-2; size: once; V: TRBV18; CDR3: CASSKWTGNTGELFF; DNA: TGTGCCAGCTCAAAATGGACAGGAAACACCGGGGAGCTGTTTTTT
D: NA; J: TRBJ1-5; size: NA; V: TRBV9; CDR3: CASSVWGGNQPQHF; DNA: TGTGCCAGCAGCGTCTGGGGAGGTAATCAGCCCCAGCATTTT
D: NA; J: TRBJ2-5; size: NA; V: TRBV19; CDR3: CASSTTGTEQETQYF; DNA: TGTGCCAGTAGTACGACCGGGACCGAGCAAGAGACCCAGTACTTC
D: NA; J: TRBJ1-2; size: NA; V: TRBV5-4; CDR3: CASSYPGDGYTF; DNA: TGTGCCAGCAGTTATCCGGGGGATGGCTACACCTTC
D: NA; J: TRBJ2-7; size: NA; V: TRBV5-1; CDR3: CASSLAGPEDYEQYF; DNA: TGCGCCAGCAGCTTGGCGGGCCCTGAGGACTACGAGCAGTACTTC
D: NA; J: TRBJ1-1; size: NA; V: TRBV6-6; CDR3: CASAKTVNTEAFF; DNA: TGTGCCAGCGCCAAGACTGTGAACACTGAAGCTTTCTTT
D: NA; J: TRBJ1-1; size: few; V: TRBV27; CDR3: CASSLGLNTEAFF; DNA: TGTGCCAGCAGTTTAGGCCTGAACACTGAAGCTTTCTTT
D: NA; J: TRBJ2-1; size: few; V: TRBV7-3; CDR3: CASSLMTGWSSYNEQFF; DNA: TGTGCCAGCAGCTTAATGACTGGATGGAGCTCCTACAATGAGCAGTTCTTC
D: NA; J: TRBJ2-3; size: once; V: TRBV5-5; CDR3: CASSLVGDTQYF; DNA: TGTGCCAGCAGCTTGGTTGGGGATACGCAGTATTTT